This T cell receptor (beta chain) appears in the sequencing data of a study of monozygotic twins with inflammatory bowel disease. Study-level results: Differences in immunosuppressive treatment may have been a source of added variability in patient repertoires.

Worth noting for this clonotype: Its antigen is currently unknown.

cDNA for each sample came from eight separate reactions. TCRdb derives one entry per CDR3 protein from the 5' RACE reads, leaving out DNA. The listing contains roughly 330,000 distinct CDR3 sequences. The CDR3 contains 16 residues. Germline assignment: CDR1 LNHDA and CDR2 SQIVND (reference sequence). Source material: blood. V gene TRBV19 combines with J gene TRBJ2-5; lacking DNA, the TRBD2 call made by TCRdb goes unchecked. The source of this sequence is a human donor with ulcerative colitis or Crohn's disease, or a healthy co-twin of an affected twin (not recorded which). The CDR3 here is CASSSLPSGHQETQYF.